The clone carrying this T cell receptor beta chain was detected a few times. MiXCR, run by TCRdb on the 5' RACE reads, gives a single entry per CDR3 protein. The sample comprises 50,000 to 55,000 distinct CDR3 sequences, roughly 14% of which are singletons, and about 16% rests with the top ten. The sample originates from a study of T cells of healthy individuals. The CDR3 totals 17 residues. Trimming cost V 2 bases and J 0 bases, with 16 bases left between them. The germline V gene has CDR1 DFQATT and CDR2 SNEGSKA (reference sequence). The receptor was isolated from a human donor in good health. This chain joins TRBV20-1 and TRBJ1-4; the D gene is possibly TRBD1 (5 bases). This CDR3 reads CSARMGLPTATNEKLFF. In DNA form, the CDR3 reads TGCAGTGCTAGAATGGGGCTGCCAACTGCAACTAATGAAAAACTGTTTTTT.